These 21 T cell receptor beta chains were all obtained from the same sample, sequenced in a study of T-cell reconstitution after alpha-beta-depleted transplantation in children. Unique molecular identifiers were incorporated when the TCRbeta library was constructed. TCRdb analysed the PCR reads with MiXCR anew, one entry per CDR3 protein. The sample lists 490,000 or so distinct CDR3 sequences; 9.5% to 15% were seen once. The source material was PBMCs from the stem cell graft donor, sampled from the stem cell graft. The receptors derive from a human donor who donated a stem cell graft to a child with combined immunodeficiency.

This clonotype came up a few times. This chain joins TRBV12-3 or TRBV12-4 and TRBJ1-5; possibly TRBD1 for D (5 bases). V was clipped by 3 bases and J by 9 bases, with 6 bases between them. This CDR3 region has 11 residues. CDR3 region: CASSFQGPQHF. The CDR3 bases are TGTGCCAGCAGTTTCCAGGGGCCCCAGCATTTT.

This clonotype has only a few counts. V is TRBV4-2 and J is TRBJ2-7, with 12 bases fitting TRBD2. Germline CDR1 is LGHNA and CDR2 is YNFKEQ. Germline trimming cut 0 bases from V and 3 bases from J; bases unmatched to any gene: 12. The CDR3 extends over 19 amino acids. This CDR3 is CASSQDILAGGHYDYEQYF. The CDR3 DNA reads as TGTGCCAGCAGCCAAGATATCCTAGCGGGGGGGCACTATGACTACGAGCAGTACTTC.

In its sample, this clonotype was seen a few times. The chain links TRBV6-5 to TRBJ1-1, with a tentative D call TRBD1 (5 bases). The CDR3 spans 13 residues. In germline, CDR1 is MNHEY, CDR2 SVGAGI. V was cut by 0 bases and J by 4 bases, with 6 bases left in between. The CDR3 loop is CASSYSRGTEAFF. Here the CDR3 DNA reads TGTGCCAGCAGTTACTCGAGGGGCACTGAAGCTTTCTTT.

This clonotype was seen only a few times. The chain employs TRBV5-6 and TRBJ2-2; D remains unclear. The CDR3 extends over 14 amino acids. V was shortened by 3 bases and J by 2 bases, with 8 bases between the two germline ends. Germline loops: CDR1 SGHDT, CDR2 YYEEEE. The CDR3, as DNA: TGTGCCAGCAGCTCCTTTCATAACACCGGGGAGCTGTTTTTT. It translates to CASSSFHNTGELFF.

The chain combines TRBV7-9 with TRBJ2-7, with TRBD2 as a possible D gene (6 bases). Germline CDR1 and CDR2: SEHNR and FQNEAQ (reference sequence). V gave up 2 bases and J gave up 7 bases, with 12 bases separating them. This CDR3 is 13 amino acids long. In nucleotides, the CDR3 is TGTGCCAGCAGCTTACCCGGCGGGGAAGAGCAGTACTTC. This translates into CASSLPGGEEQYF.

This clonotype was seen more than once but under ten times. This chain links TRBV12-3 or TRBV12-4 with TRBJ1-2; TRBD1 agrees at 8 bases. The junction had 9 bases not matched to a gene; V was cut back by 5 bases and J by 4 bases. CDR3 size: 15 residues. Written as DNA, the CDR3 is TGTGCCAGCAGTACAGGGGGAGCTACCCCCTATGGCTACACCTTC. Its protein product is CASSTGGATPYGYTF.

The CDR3 bases are TGTGCCAGCAGTTACTCCAGGGGCCGGGACCAAGAGACCCAGTACTTC. Translated: CASSYSRGRDQETQYF. The rearrangement uses TRBV6-5 and TRBJ2-5; D may be TRBD1 (6 bases). V was trimmed by 0 bases and J by 0 bases, leaving 11 bases between them. This CDR3 has 16 residues. The germline V gene encodes CDR1 MNHEY and CDR2 SVGAGI.

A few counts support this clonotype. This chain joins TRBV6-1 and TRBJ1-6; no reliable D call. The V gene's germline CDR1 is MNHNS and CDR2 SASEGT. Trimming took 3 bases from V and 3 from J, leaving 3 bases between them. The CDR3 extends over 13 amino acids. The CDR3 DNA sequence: TGTGCCAGCAGTGAGGACTATAATTCACCCCTCCACTTT. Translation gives CASSEDYNSPLHF.

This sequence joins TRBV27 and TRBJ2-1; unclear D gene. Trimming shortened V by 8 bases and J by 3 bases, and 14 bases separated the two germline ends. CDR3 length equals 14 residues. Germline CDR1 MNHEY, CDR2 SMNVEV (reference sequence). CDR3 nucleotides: TGTGCCAGCTCCCCGCTTGGGAACTACAATGAGCAGTTCTTC. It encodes CASSPLGNYNEQFF.

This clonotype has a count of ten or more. The CDR3 loop is CASSLSGLAGFSYEQYF. Here the CDR3 DNA reads TGTGCCAGCAGTTTATCAGGACTAGCGGGTTTCTCCTACGAGCAGTACTTC. The chain employs TRBV12-3 or TRBV12-4 and TRBJ2-7; 11 nucleotides align to TRBD2. CDR3 length: 17 amino acids. V was clipped by 2 bases and J by 0 bases; unmatched bases: 6.

CDR3 DNA sequence: TGTGCCAGCGCACAACCGGGACCCCTTTATTTT. Residues: CASAQPGPLYF. The chain is built from TRBV12-3 or TRBV12-4 and TRBJ1-3; weak D call: TRBD1 (5 bases). The length of the CDR3 is 11 residues. Trimming pared 8 bases from V and 16 bases from J, leaving 18 bases between.

CDR3 sequence reads: CAIGDRINTGELFF. The DNA for the CDR3 is TGTGCCATCGGAGATAGAATAAACACCGGGGAGCTGTTTTTT. The V gene is TRBV10-3, the J gene TRBJ2-2; D gene ambiguous. The CDR3 contains 14 residues. Per germline, CDR1 ENHRY and CDR2 SYGVKD. The V end lost 8 bases, the J end lost 2 bases, and 12 bases lay between the germline ends.

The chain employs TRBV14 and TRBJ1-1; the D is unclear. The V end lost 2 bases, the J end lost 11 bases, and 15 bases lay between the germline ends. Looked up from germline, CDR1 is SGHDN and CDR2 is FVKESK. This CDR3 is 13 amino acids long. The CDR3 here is CASSQMRDFGAFF. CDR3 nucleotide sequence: TGTGCCAGCAGCCAAATGCGGGATTTCGGGGCTTTCTTT.

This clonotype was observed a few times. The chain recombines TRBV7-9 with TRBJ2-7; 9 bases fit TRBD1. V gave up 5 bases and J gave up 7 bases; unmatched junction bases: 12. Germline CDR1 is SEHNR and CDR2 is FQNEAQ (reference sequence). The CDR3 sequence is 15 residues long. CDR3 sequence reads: CASSPRATGGSEQYF. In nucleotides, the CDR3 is TGTGCCAGCAGCCCTAGAGCTACAGGGGGCAGTGAGCAGTACTTC.

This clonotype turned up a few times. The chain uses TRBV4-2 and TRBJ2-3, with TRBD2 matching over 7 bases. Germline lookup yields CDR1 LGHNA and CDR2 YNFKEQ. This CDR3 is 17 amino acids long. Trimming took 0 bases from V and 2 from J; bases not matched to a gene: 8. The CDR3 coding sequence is TGTGCCAGCAGCCAAGAATGGGGCGGGGGAACCACAGATACGCAGTATTTT. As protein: CASSQEWGGGTTDTQYF.

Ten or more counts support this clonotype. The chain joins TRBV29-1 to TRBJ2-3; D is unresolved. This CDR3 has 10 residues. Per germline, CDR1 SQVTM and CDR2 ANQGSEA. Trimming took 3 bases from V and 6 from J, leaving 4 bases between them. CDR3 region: CSVEGDTQYF. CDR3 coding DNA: TGCAGCGTTGAGGGGGATACGCAGTATTTT.

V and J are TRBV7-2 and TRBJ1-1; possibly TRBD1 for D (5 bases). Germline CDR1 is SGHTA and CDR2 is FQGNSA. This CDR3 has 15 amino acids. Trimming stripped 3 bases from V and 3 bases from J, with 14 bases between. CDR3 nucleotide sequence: TGTGCCAGCAGCTTGGGGGGGGATTGGGACACTGAAGCTTTCTTT. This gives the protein CASSLGGDWDTEAFF.

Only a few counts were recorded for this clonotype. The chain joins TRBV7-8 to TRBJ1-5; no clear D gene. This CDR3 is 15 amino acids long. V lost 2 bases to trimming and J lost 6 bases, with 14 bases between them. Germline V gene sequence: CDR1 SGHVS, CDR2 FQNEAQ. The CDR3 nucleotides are TGTGCCAGCAGCTTATTAAATAGACTGTCTCAGCCCCAGCATTTT. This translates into CASSLLNRLSQPQHF.

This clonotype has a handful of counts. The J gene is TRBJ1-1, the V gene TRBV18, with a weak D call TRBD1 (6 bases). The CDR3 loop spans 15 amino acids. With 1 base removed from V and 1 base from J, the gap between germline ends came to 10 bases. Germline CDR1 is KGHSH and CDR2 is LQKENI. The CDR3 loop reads CASSPQAGENTEAFF. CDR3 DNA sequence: TGTGCCAGCTCACCACAGGCAGGGGAGAACACTGAAGCTTTCTTT. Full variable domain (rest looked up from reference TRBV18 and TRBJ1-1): NAGVMQNPRHLVRRRGQEARLRCSPMKGHSHVYWYRQLPEEGLKFMVYLQKENIIDESGMPKERFSAEFPKEGPSILRIQQVVRGDSAAYFCASSPQAGENTEAFFGQGTRLTVV.

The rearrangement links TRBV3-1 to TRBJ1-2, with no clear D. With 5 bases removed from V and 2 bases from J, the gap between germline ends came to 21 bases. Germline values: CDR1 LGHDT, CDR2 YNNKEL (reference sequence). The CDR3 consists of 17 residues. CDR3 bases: TGTGCCAGCAGCAAACAGCTTGAGGGCAGACCCAACTATGGCTACACCTTC. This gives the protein CASSKQLEGRPNYGYTF.

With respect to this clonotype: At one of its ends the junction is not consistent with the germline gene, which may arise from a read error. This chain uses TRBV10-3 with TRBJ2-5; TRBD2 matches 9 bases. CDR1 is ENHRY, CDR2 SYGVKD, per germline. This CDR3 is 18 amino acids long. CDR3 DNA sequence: TGTACCATCAGTTTTTGGGTAGTAGCGGGGGCAAACCAAGAGACCCAGTACTTC. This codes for CTISFWVVAGANQETQYF.